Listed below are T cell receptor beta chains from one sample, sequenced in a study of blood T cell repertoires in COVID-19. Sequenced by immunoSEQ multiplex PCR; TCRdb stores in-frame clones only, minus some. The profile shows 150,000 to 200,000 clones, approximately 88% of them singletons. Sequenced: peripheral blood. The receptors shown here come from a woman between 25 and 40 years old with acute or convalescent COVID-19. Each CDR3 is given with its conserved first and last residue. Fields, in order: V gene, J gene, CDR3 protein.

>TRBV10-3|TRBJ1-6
CAISEFLGQGVSPLHF
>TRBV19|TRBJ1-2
CASSISFSGYTF
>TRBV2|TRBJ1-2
CASSERGLGGYTF
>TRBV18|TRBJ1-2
CASSPGPARGGANYGYTF
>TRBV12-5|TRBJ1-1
CASGRGLGTEAFF
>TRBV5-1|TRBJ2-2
CASSRDRGISGELFF
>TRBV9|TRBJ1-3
CASSVGTLSSGNTIYF
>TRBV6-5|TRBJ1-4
CASSYSRDSEKLFF
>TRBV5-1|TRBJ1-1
CASRDSLNTEAFF
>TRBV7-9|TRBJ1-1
CASSWLGAEAFF
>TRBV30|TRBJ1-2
CAWNEQGNYGYTF
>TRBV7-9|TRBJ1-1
CASKTGADTEAFF
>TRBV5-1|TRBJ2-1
CASSLASGPSDEQFF
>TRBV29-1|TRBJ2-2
CSVGLVNTGELFF
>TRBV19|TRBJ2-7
CASSIASTSYEQYF
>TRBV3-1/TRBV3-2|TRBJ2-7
CASSQDFDRLAEGVYEQYF
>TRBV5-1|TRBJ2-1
CASSLAGGPNEQFF
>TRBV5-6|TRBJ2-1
CASGRGWGVNEQFF
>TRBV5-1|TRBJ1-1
CASNSDREATFF
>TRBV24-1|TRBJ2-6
CATGLSGANVLTF
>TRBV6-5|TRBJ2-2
CASSRTGGIGELFF
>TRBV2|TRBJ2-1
CASKGLVDEQFF
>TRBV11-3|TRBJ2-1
CASSLPRGYNEQFF
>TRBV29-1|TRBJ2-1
CSVTGLAGRHEQFF
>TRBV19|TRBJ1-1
CASSISDTPNTEAFF
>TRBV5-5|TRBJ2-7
CASSFLAESYEQYF
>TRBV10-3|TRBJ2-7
CAIRGADTYEQYF
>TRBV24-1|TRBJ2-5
CATSETTGSGETQYF
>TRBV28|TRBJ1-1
CASSLTYTAGKTEAFF
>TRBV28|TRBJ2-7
CATNEQYF
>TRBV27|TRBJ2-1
CASSSGLAGVNEQFF
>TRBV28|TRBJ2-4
CASSRLALAKNIQYF
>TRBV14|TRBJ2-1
CASSYVGTGLNEQFF
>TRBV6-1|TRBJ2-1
CASSEFSGSSYNEQFF
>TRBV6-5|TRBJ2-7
CASSLGAVAYEQYF
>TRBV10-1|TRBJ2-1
CASSDGTGDNEQFF
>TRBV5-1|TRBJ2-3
CASSLGHPGDTQYF
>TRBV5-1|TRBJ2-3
CASSLQGLALDTQYF
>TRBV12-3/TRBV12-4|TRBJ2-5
CASSLRLGETQYF
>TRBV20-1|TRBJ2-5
CSASRGTEETQYF
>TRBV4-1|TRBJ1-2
CASSQRAGGNYGYTF
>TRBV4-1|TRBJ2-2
CASSQGAGQLNTGELFF
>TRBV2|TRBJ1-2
CASSERGGGYTF
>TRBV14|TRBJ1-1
CASSQNPGGQGFF
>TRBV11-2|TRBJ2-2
CASSLGSGHTGELFF
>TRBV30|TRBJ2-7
CAWSSTGTAYF
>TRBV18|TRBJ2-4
CASSPDRVAKNIQYF
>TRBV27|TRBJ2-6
CASSYWGRGANVLTF
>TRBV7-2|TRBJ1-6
CASSLVVRDSPLHF
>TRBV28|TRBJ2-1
CASSFPSYNEQFF
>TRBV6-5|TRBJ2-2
CASRGGGRLTGELFF
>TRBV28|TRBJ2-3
CASSPGGAGTDTQYF
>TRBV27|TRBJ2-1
CASSKRGPADYNEQFF
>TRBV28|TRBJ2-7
CASSTSTGASYEQYF
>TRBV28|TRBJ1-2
CASSGRLNYGYTF
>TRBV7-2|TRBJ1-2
CASSLNLGLVYGYTF
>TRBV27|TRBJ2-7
CASSLGSGGFYEQYF
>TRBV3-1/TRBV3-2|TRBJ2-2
CASSQEGLGWGNTGELFF